This TCR beta chain was sequenced during a study of blood T cell repertoires in COVID-19. Assay used: immunoSEQ multiplex PCR; TCRdb lists only in-frame clones, some missing. This sample has just over 200,000 clones; around three quarters occur once, and the top ten carry 5.5%. Germline V gene sequence: CDR1 SGHVS, CDR2 FNYEAQ. Deletions cut 1 base from V and 0 bases from J, with 13 bases between. CDR3 length: 17 amino acids. Source material: peripheral blood. V and J are TRBV7-6 and TRBJ2-1, with D possibly being TRBD2 (5 bases). The receptor was isolated from a woman in her 70s with acute or convalescent COVID-19. Written as DNA, the CDR3 is TGTGCCAGCAGCTTAGAGCCCACGGGAAGCTCCTACAATGAGCAGTTCTTC. Its translation is CASSLEPTGSSYNEQFF.